The rows below give T cell receptor beta chains drawn from one sample of a study of identical twins. TCRdb used MiXCR to reprocess the 5' RACE reads, holding one entry per CDR3 protein. The table includes 200,000 or so distinct CDR3 sequences, 7.5% detected once. These data also featured in a second study, about yellow fever vaccine responses in identical twins.

Sequenced sample: memory (CD45RO+) T cells sorted from blood. These receptors all come from a woman younger than 35 in good health. The CDR3 runs from the conserved cysteine through the conserved F or W. Each record gives: J gene, D gene, clone size, V gene, CDR3 protein, CDR3 DNA. The D gene is left open where the match is weak. Where a row states a size, it is once, few, many or the class of an expanded clone; other rows omit it.

j_gene: TRBJ2-3; d_gene: .; abundance: many; v_gene: TRBV6-5; CDR3aa: CASSSSGIAGTDTQYF; CDR3nt: TGTGCCAGCAGTTCCTCAGGTATAGCGGGCACAGATACGCAGTATTTT
j_gene: TRBJ2-3; d_gene: .; abundance: few; v_gene: TRBV7-9; CDR3aa: CASSLDYADTQYF; CDR3nt: TGTGCCAGCAGCTTAGATTACGCAGATACGCAGTATTTT
j_gene: TRBJ1-5; d_gene: .; abundance: few; v_gene: TRBV15; CDR3aa: CATSGGRGDQPQHF; CDR3nt: TGTGCCACCAGCGGGGGCAGGGGCGATCAGCCCCAGCATTTT
j_gene: TRBJ2-2; d_gene: TRBD1; abundance: few; v_gene: TRBV5-1; CDR3aa: CASSPELQGANGELFF; CDR3nt: TGCGCCAGCAGCCCTGAGTTACAGGGGGCTAACGGGGAGCTGTTTTTT
j_gene: TRBJ2-7; d_gene: .; abundance: .; v_gene: TRBV2; CDR3aa: CASSRTDSYEQYF; CDR3nt: TGTGCCAGCAGCAGGACAGATTCCTACGAGCAGTACTTC
j_gene: TRBJ1-2; d_gene: TRBD1; abundance: .; v_gene: TRBV10-3; CDR3aa: CAISGGTGPTNYGYTF; CDR3nt: TGTGCCATCAGTGGAGGGACAGGACCAACTAACTATGGCTACACCTTC
j_gene: TRBJ2-5; d_gene: .; abundance: .; v_gene: TRBV7-2; CDR3aa: CASSSRSQETQYF; CDR3nt: TGTGCCAGCAGCTCCCGGTCCCAGGAGACCCAGTACTTC
j_gene: TRBJ2-1; d_gene: .; abundance: .; v_gene: TRBV27; CDR3aa: CASSLRAGLDNEQFF; CDR3nt: TGTGCCAGCAGTTTGCGGGCGGGGCTAGACAATGAGCAGTTCTTC
j_gene: TRBJ2-2; d_gene: .; abundance: few; v_gene: TRBV19; CDR3aa: CASNEGTGKNTGELFF; CDR3nt: TGTGCCAGTAACGAGGGAACCGGGAAAAACACCGGGGAGCTGTTTTTT
j_gene: TRBJ1-4; d_gene: .; abundance: .; v_gene: TRBV4-2; CDR3aa: CASSQEGGRARRLFF; CDR3nt: TGTGCCAGCAGCCAAGAGGGGGGACGGGCACGGAGACTGTTTTTT
j_gene: TRBJ2-7; d_gene: .; abundance: .; v_gene: TRBV7-2; CDR3aa: CASSLGLAGRISYEQYF; CDR3nt: TGTGCCAGCAGCTTAGGGTTGGCGGGGAGGATCTCCTACGAGCAGTACTTC
j_gene: TRBJ1-2; d_gene: .; abundance: many; v_gene: TRBV4-3; CDR3aa: CASSQDPRQNYGYTF; CDR3nt: TGCGCCAGCAGCCAAGATCCCCGACAGAACTATGGCTACACCTTC
j_gene: TRBJ2-1; d_gene: .; abundance: .; v_gene: TRBV2; CDR3aa: CASSEQGDEQFF; CDR3nt: TGTGCCAGCAGTGAACAGGGCGATGAGCAGTTCTTC
j_gene: TRBJ2-3; d_gene: .; abundance: few; v_gene: TRBV18; CDR3aa: CASSRDGGDTQYF; CDR3nt: TGTGCCAGCTCCCGAGATGGGGGAGATACGCAGTATTTT
j_gene: TRBJ2-1; d_gene: .; abundance: few; v_gene: TRBV11-2; CDR3aa: CASSLQALGDEQFF; CDR3nt: TGTGCCAGCAGCCTGCAGGCGTTGGGAGATGAGCAGTTCTTC
j_gene: TRBJ2-5; d_gene: TRBD1; abundance: .; v_gene: TRBV20-1; CDR3aa: CSAIIPGQGAAAQYF; CDR3nt: TGCAGTGCAATAATACCGGGACAGGGGGCCGCGGCCCAGTACTTC
j_gene: TRBJ1-5; d_gene: TRBD1; abundance: few; v_gene: TRBV19; CDR3aa: CANRGNQPQHF; CDR3nt: TGTGCCAACAGGGGGAATCAGCCCCAGCATTTT
j_gene: TRBJ1-5; d_gene: TRBD1; abundance: many; v_gene: TRBV12-3/TRBV12-4; CDR3aa: CASSTQGAGSNQPQHF; CDR3nt: TGTGCCAGCAGCACGCAGGGGGCAGGAAGCAATCAGCCCCAGCATTTT
j_gene: TRBJ2-2; d_gene: .; abundance: many; v_gene: TRBV12-3/TRBV12-4; CDR3aa: CASSLESGDTGELFF; CDR3nt: TGTGCCAGCAGTTTAGAGTCAGGAGACACCGGGGAGCTGTTTTTT
j_gene: TRBJ1-2; d_gene: .; abundance: few; v_gene: TRBV12-3/TRBV12-4; CDR3aa: CASSLDYNYGYTF; CDR3nt: TGTGCCAGCAGTTTGGACTATAACTATGGCTACACCTTC
j_gene: TRBJ2-3; d_gene: .; abundance: few; v_gene: TRBV5-1; CDR3aa: CASSLVGNTDTQYF; CDR3nt: TGCGCCAGCAGCTTGGTAGGCAACACAGATACGCAGTATTTT
j_gene: TRBJ2-2; d_gene: TRBD2; abundance: .; v_gene: TRBV29-1; CDR3aa: CSVRSGGVPGELFF; CDR3nt: TGCAGCGTTCGTAGCGGGGGGGTCCCCGGGGAGCTGTTTTTT
j_gene: TRBJ2-1; d_gene: .; abundance: many; v_gene: TRBV7-3; CDR3aa: CASSLIASGYNEQFF; CDR3nt: TGTGCCAGCAGCTTAATAGCGAGCGGTTACAATGAGCAGTTCTTC
j_gene: TRBJ2-7; d_gene: .; abundance: few; v_gene: TRBV10-3; CDR3aa: CAISDVAPRPYEQYF; CDR3nt: TGTGCCATCAGTGACGTAGCACCCCGACCCTACGAGCAGTACTTC
j_gene: TRBJ2-3; d_gene: .; abundance: few; v_gene: TRBV4-2; CDR3aa: CASSQGIAERADTQYF; CDR3nt: TGTGCCAGCAGCCAGGGAATAGCGGAGAGGGCAGATACGCAGTATTTT
j_gene: TRBJ2-7; d_gene: .; abundance: .; v_gene: TRBV6-6; CDR3aa: CASSGALGEQYF; CDR3nt: TGTGCCAGCAGCGGCGCACTGGGCGAGCAGTACTTC
j_gene: TRBJ2-3; d_gene: TRBD2; abundance: many; v_gene: TRBV3-1; CDR3aa: CASSQGPGGTQYF; CDR3nt: TGTGCCAGCAGCCAAGGTCCGGGGGGGACGCAGTATTTT
j_gene: TRBJ2-1; d_gene: .; abundance: .; v_gene: TRBV7-9; CDR3aa: CASSLGSLHNEQFF; CDR3nt: TGTGCCAGCAGCTTAGGAAGCCTTCACAATGAGCAGTTCTTC
j_gene: TRBJ2-5; d_gene: TRBD2; abundance: once; v_gene: TRBV20-1; CDR3aa: CSAFRTSGNRGETQYF; CDR3nt: TGCAGTGCTTTCCGGACTAGCGGGAATAGGGGAGAGACCCAGTACTTC